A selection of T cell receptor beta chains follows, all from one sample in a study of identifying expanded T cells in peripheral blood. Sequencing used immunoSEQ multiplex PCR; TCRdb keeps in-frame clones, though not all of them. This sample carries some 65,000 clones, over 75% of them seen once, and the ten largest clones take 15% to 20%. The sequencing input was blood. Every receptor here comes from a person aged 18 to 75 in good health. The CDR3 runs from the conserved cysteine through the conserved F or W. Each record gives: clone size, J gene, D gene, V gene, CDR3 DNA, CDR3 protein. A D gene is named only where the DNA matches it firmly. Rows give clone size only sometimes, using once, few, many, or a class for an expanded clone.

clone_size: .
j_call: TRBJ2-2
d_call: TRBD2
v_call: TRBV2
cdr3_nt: TGTGCCAGCAAGGTCCAGCGGGAGATCTCCGGGGAGCTGTTTTTT
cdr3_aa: CASKVQREISGELFF

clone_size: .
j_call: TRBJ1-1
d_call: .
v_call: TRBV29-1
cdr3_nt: TGCAGCGTTGAGACCAGGGGAACTGAAGCTTTCTTT
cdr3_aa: CSVETRGTEAFF

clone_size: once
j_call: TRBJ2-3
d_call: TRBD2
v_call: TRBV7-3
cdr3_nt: TGTGCCAGCAGCCCCGCTAGCGGGGTAACAGATACGCAGTATTTT
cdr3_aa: CASSPASGVTDTQYF

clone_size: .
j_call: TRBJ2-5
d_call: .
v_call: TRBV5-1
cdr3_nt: TGCGCCAGCAGCTTTGCCGGGATTCAAGAGACCCAGTACTTC
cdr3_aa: CASSFAGIQETQYF

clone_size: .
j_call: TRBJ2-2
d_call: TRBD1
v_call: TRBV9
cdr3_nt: TGTGCCAGCAGCGTAGGGACAGGGTTGACCGGGGAGCTGTTTTTT
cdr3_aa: CASSVGTGLTGELFF

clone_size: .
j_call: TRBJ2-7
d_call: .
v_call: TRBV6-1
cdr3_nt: TGTGCCAGCAGCGAAATGAGGCACGAGCAGTACTTC
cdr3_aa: CASSEMRHEQYF

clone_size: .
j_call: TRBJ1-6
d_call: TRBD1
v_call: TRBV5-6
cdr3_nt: TGTGCCAGCAGCCCGGGGTGGGGACAGAGCAATTCACCCCTCCACTTT
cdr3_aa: CASSPGWGQSNSPLHF

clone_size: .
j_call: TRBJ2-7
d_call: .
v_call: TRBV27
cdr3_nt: TGTGCCAGCAGGATGGGGTCTGGTACCGCCTACGAGCAGTACTTC
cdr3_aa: CASRMGSGTAYEQYF

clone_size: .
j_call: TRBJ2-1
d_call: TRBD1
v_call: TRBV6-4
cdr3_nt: TGTGCCAGCAGTGGTACAGGGGAGAATGAGCAGTTCTTC
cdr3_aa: CASSGTGENEQFF

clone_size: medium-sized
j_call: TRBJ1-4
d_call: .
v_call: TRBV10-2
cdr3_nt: TGCGCCAGCAGTGAGGCTAATGAAAAACTGTTTTTT
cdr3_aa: CASSEANEKLFF

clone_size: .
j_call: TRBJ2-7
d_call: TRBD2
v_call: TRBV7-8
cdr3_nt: TGTGCCAGCAGCTTAGTGACTAGCGGGATGGAGCAGTACTTC
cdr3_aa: CASSLVTSGMEQYF

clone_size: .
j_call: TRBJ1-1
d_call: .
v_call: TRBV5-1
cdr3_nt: TGCGCCAGCAGCCGGGGGAACACTGAAGCTTTCTTT
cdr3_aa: CASSRGNTEAFF

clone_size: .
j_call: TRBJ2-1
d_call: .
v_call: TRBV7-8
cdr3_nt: TGTGCCAGCAGCTTCGGTGATTCTAGGGATGAGCAGTTCTTC
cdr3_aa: CASSFGDSRDEQFF

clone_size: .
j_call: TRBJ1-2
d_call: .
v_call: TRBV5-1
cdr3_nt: TGCGCCAGCAGACCGGGCACAACCCCCTCCAGGGGAGGTGGTGGCTACACCTTC
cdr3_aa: CASRPGTTPSRGGGGYTF

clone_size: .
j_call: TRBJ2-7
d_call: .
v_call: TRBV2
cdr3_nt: TGTGCCAGCGGGAGGTACGGCCCTTCCTACGAGCAGTACTTC
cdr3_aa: CASGRYGPSYEQYF

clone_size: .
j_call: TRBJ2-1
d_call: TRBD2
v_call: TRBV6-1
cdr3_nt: TGTGCCAGCAGTGAAGCAAGACTAGCGTACAATGAGCAGTTCTTC
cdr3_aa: CASSEARLAYNEQFF

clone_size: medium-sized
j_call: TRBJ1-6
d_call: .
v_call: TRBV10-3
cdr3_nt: TGTGCCATCAGTGAACCAGGGAATTCACCCCTCCACTTT
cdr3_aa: CAISEPGNSPLHF

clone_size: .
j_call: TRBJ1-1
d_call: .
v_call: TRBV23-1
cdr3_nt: TGCGCCAGCAGTCAATTTAGGGGGGCGGCTTTCTTT
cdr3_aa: CASSQFRGAAFF

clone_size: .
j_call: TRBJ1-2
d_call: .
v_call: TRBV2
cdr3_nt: TGTGCCATTAGCAGGGAGGGTGGCTACACCTTC
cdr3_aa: CAISREGGYTF

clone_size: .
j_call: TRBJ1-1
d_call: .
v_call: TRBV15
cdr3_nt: TGTGCCACCAGCAGGCCCCGGCAGGGCACTGAAGCTTTCTTT
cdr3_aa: CATSRPRQGTEAFF

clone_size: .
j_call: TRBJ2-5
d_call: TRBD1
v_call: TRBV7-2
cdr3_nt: TGTGCCAGCAGCAGGGACAGGGGAGGAGAGACCCAGTACTTC
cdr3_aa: CASSRDRGGETQYF

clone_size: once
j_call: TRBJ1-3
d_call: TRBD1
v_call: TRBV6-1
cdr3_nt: TGTGCCAGCACCAGACAGGGGGATGCTGGAAACACCATATATTTT
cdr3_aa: CASTRQGDAGNTIYF